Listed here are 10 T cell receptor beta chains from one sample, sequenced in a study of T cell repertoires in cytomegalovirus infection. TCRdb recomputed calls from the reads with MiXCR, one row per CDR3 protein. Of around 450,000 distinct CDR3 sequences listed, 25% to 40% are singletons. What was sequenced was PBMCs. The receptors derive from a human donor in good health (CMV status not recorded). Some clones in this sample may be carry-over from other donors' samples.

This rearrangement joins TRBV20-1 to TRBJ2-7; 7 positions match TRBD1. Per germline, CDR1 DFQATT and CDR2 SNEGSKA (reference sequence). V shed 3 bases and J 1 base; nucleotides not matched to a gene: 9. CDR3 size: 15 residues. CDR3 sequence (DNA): TGCAGTGCTAGGAGTCCGGGACAGAGGTCCTACGAGCAGTACTTC. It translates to CSARSPGQRSYEQYF.

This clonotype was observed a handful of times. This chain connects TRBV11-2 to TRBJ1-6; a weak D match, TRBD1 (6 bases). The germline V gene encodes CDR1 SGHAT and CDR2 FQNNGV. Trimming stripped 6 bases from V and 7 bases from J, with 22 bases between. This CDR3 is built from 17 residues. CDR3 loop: CASSFTLTGPINSPLHF. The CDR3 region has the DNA TGTGCCAGCAGTTTCACCCTGACAGGACCCATAAATTCACCCCTCCACTTT. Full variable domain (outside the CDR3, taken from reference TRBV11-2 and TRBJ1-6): EAGVAQSPRYKIIEKRQSVAFWCNPISGHATLYWYQQILGQGPKLLIQFQNNGVVDDSQLPKDRFSAERLKGVDSTLKIQPAKLEDSAVYLCASSFTLTGPINSPLHFGNGTRLTVT.

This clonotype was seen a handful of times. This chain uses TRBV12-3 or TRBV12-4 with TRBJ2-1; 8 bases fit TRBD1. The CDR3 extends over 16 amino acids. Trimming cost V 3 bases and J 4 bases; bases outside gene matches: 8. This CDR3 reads CASSLTNRGVYNEQFF. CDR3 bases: TGTGCCAGCAGTTTGACGAACAGGGGGGTATACAATGAGCAGTTCTTC.

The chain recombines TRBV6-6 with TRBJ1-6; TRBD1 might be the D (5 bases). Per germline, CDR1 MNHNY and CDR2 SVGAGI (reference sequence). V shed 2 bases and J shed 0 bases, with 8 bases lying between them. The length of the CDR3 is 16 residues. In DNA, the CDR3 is TGTGCCAGCAGTTACGACGGGGCCTCCTATAATTCACCCCTCCACTTT. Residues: CASSYDGASYNSPLHF.

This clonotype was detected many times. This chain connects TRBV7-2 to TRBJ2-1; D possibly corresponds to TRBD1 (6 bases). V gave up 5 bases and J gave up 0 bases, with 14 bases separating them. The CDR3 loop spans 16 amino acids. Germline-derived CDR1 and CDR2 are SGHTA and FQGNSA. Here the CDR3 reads CASSQLGARSYNEQFF. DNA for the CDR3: TGTGCCAGCAGCCAGTTGGGGGCGCGCTCCTACAATGAGCAGTTCTTC.

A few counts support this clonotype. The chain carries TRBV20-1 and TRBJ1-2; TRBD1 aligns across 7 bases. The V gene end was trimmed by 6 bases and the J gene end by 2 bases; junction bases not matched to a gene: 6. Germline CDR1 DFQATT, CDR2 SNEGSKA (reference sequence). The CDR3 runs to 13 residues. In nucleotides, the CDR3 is TGCAGTGCCCCCCCGACAGGGAACTATGGCTACACCTTC. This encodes CSAPPTGNYGYTF.

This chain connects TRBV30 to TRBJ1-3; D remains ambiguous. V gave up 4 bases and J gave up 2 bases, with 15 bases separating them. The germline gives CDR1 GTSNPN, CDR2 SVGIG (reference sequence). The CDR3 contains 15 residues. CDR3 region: CAWNQRAVAGNTIYF. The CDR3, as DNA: TGTGCCTGGAACCAAAGGGCAGTAGCTGGAAACACCATATATTTT.

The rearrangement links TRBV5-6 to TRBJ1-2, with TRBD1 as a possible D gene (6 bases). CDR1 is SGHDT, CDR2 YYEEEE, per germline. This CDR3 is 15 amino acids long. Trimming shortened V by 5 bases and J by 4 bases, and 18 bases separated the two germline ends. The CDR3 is CASRSTTGLSYGYTF. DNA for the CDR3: TGTGCCAGCAGATCTACGACAGGCTTAAGCTATGGCTACACCTTC.

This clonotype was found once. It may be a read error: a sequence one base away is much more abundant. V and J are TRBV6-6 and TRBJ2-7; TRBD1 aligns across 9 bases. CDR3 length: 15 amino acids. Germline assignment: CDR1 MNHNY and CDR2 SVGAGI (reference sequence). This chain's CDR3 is CASSFRTGEPYELYF. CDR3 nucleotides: TGTGCCAGCAGTTTCCGGACAGGGGAACCCTACGAGCTGTACTTC.

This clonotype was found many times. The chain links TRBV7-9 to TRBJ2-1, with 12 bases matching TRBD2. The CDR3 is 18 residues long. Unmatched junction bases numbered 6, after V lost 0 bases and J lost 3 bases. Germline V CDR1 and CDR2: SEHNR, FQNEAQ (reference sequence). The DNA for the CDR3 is TGTGCCAGCAGCTTAGCCGGACTAGCGGGGACCAACTACAATGAGCAGTTCTTC. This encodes CASSLAGLAGTNYNEQFF.